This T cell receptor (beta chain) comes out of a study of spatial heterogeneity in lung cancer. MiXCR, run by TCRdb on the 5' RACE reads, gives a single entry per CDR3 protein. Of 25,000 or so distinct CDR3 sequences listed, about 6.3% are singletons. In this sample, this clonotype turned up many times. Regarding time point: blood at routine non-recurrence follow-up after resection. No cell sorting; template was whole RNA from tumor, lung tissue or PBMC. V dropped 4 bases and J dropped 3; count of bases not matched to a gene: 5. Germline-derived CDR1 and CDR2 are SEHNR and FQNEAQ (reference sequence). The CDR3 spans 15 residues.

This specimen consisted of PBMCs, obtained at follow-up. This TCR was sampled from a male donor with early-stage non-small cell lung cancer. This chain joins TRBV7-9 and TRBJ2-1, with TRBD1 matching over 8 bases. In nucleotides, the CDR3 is TGTGCCAGCAGCTCCCGGGACAGGCTCTACAATGAGCAGTTCTTC. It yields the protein CASSSRDRLYNEQFF.